The 14 T cell receptor beta chains given below trace back to one sample, sequenced in a study of blood T cells in healthy people across ages. The second PCR ran roughly 6 to 12 cycles with a sample-barcoded 5' primer and J-beta primers. TCRdb used MiXCR to reprocess the 5' RACE reads, holding one entry per CDR3 protein. The sample lists 550,000 to 600,000 distinct CDR3 sequences, roughly 43% occurring once. The sequenced sample was blood. The receptors shown here come from a man at least 80 years old in good health.

V is TRBV24-1 and J is TRBJ2-1; 10 bases fit TRBD2. The CDR3 covers 15 residues. Germline V gene data show CDR1 as KGHDR and CDR2 as SFDVKD. The V and J ends lost 7 bases and 8 bases, in that order; junction bases with no gene match: 10. The CDR3 DNA sequence: TGTGCCACCAGACCCATAGCGGGGGGCCGGGATGAGCAGTTCTTC. Protein product: CATRPIAGGRDEQFF.

The CDR3 region is CSAQGLGQPQHF. The CDR3 nucleotides read TGCAGTGCTCAGGGGTTGGGTCAGCCCCAGCATTTT. The chain has TRBV20-1 and TRBJ1-5, with D tentatively TRBD1 (6 bases). This CDR3 is built from 12 residues. Per germline, CDR1 DFQATT and CDR2 SNEGSKA (reference sequence). With 5 bases removed from V and 6 bases from J, the gap between germline ends came to 11 bases.

The chain joins TRBV28 to TRBJ2-4, with D perhaps matching TRBD1 (5 bases). Germline V CDR1 and CDR2: MDHEN, SYDVKM. The CDR3 is made up of 13 amino acids. V dropped 6 bases and J dropped 5 bases, with 11 bases sitting between them. CDR3 coding DNA: TGTGCCAGCAGAGGACACAACGAAAACATTCAGTACTTC. This sequence encodes CASRGHNENIQYF. The full variable domain, with the rest looked up from reference TRBV28 and TRBJ2-4, is DVKVTQSSRYLVKRTGEKVFLECVQDMDHENMFWYRQDPGLGLRLIYFSYDVKMKEKGDIPEGYSVSREKKERFSLILESASTNQTSMYLCASRGHNENIQYFGAGTRLSVL.

The chain combines TRBV3-1 with TRBJ2-3, with 12 bases fitting TRBD2. CDR1 and CDR2 from the germline V gene are LGHDT and YNNKEL (reference sequence). The trim removed 5 bases at V and 3 bases at J, leaving 9 bases unmatched. The CDR3 consists of 17 residues. The CDR3 region is CASSSSLAGGLTDTQYF. The CDR3 DNA reads as TGTGCCAGCAGCTCATCCCTAGCGGGAGGGTTGACAGATACGCAGTATTTT.

The genes are TRBV4-2 and TRBJ2-1; TRBD2 aligns across 10 bases. The germline V gene has CDR1 LGHNA and CDR2 YNFKEQ. V gave up 2 bases and J gave up 7 bases; unmatched junction bases: 11. The length of the CDR3 is 17 residues. The CDR3 DNA is TGTGCCAGCAGCCAACTTCTAGCGGGAGAGGTGTGGAATGAGCAGTTCTTC. This codes for CASSQLLAGEVWNEQFF.

This clonotype was recorded many times. The V gene is TRBV6-6, the J gene TRBJ2-3; a weak D match, TRBD2 (5 bases). There are 15 residues in the CDR3. Germline CDR1 MNHNY, CDR2 SVGAGI (reference sequence). The V gene lost 6 bases and the J gene lost 0 bases, with 13 bases spanning the gap. CDR3 region: CASSHGIPSTDTQYF. Written as DNA, the CDR3 is TGTGCCAGCAGCCACGGGATCCCCAGCACAGATACGCAGTATTTT.

This clonotype was detected once. V and J are TRBV29-1 and TRBJ2-1; no firm D call. The CDR3 is made up of 12 amino acids. V lost 4 bases and J lost 6, with 10 bases in between. Looked up from germline, CDR1 is SQVTM and CDR2 is ANQGSEA. The CDR3 reads CSVAYIPNEQFF. The CDR3 DNA is TGCAGCGTTGCGTATATTCCCAATGAGCAGTTCTTC.

This clonotype was seen a few times. The J gene is TRBJ2-4, the V gene TRBV6-2 or TRBV6-3, with TRBD1 matching 7 bases. The CDR3 runs 15 residues. CDR1 is MNHEY, CDR2 SVGEGT, per germline. Trimming cost V 6 bases and J 7 bases; bases outside gene matches: 12. The CDR3 spells CASSDARQGLNIQYF. CDR3 DNA sequence: TGTGCCAGCAGCGACGCCCGACAGGGTCTCAACATTCAGTACTTC.

This clonotype is a singleton in its sample. The rearrangement links TRBV6-2 or TRBV6-3 to TRBJ1-5, with 8 bases identical to TRBD1. The germline V gene encodes CDR1 MNHEY and CDR2 SVGEGT. There are 13 residues in the CDR3. Unmatched junction bases numbered 5, after V lost 7 bases and J lost 6 bases. CDR3 residues: CASTDRGSQPQHF. DNA of the CDR3: TGTGCCAGCACCGACAGGGGCAGTCAGCCCCAGCATTTT.

The chain uses TRBV10-3 and TRBJ2-4; 13 positions agree with TRBD2. The J call may be in error: the DNA end matches TRBJ2-7 better. This CDR3 is 13 amino acids long. The germline CDR1 and CDR2 sequences are ENHRY and SYGVKD. The CDR3 coding sequence is TGTGCCACCGGACTAGCGGGGGCCTACGAGCAGTACTTC. As protein: CATGLAGAYEQYF.

The rearrangement links TRBV28 to TRBJ1-4; 8 bases line up with TRBD1. Germline V lookup: CDR1 MDHEN, CDR2 SYDVKM. V shed 4 bases and J 8 bases; nucleotides not matched to a gene: 15. This CDR3 comprises 17 residues. As DNA, the CDR3 is TGTGCCAGCAGTTGGGGCCCCCAGGGGGCTCGGCGCGAAAAACTGTTTTTT. It yields the protein CASSWGPQGARREKLFF.

A word on this clonotype: The junction departs from the called germline gene at one end, perhaps through a read error. The chain is built from TRBV2 and TRBJ2-5, with D perhaps matching TRBD2 (5 bases). Germline V gene lookup returns CDR1 SNHLY and CDR2 FYNNEI. This CDR3 is 11 amino acids long. CDR3 coding DNA: TGTACCAGCGGCCGCGAAGAGACCCAGTACTTC. This translates into CTSGREETQYF.

The chain has TRBV2 and TRBJ1-6; 9 bases are a match to TRBD1. The CDR3 has 15 residues. V shed 4 bases and J 7 bases; nucleotides not matched to a gene: 5. Germline assignment: CDR1 SNHLY and CDR2 FYNNEI. CDR3 nucleotides: TGTGCCAGCAGTGCCAACGGACAGGGGAATTCACCCCTCCACTTT. This sequence encodes CASSANGQGNSPLHF.

The chain joins TRBV28 to TRBJ2-3; D unclear. Looked up from germline, CDR1 is MDHEN and CDR2 is SYDVKM. The CDR3 consists of 13 residues. V lost 4 bases to trimming and J lost 4 bases, with 9 bases between them. The DNA of the CDR3 is TGTGCCAGCAGTTGTCCGGTTCCAGATACGCAGTATTTT. This encodes CASSCPVPDTQYF.